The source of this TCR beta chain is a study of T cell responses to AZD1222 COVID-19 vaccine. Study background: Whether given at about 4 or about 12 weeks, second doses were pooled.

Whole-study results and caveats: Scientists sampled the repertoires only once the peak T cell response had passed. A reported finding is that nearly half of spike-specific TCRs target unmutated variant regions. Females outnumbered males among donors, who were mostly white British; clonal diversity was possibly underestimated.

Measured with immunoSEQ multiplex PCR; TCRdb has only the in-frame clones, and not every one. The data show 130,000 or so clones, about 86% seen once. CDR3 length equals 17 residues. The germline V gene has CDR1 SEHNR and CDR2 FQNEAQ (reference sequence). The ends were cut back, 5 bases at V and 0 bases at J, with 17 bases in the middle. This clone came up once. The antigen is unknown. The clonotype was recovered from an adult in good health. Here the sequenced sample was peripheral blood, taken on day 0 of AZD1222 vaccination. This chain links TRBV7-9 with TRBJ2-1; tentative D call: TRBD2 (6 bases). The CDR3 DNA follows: TGTGCCAGCAGCCCCCCGGACTATTTGAGCTCCTACAATGAGCAGTTCTTC. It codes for CASSPPDYLSSYNEQFF.